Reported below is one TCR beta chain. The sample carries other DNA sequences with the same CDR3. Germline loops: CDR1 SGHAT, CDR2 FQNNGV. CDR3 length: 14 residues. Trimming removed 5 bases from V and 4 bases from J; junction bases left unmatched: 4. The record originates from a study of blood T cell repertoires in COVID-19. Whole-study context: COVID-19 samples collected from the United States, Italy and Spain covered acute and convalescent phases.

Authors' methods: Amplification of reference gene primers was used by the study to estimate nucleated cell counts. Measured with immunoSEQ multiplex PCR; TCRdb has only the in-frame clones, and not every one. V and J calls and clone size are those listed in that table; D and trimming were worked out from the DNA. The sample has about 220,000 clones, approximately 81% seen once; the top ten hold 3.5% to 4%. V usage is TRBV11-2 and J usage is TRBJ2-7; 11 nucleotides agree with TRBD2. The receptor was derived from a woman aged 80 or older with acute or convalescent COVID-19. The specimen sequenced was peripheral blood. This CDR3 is CASSRSGGAYEQYF. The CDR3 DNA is TGTGCCAGCAGCCGTAGCGGGGGGGCGTACGAGCAGTACTTC.